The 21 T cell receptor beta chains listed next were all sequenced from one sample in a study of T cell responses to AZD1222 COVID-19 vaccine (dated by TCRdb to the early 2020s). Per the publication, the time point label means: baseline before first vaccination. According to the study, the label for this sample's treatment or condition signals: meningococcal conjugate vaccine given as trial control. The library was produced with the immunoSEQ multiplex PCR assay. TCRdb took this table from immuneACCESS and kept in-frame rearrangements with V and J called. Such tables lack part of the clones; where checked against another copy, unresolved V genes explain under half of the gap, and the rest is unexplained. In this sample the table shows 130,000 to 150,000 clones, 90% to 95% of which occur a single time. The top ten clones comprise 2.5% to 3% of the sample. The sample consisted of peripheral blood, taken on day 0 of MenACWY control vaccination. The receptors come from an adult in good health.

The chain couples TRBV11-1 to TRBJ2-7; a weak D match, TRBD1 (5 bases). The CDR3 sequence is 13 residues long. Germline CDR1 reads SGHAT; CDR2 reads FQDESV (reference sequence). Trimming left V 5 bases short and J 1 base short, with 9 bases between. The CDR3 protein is CASSIPGSYEQYF. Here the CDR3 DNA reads TGTGCCAGCAGCATACCAGGGTCCTACGAGCAGTACTTC.

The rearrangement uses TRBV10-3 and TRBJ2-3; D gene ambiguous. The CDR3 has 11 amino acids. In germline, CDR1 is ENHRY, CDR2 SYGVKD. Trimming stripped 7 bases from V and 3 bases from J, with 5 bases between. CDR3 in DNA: TGTGCCATCAAGGAGACAGATACGCAGTATTTT. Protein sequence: CAIKETDTQYF.

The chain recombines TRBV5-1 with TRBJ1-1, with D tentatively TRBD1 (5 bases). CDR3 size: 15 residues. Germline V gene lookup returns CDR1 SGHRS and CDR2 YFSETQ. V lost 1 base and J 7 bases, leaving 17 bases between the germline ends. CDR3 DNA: TGCGCCAGCAGCTTGAATCCGGACACGTTGGGTGAAGCTTTCTTT. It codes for CASSLNPDTLGEAFF.

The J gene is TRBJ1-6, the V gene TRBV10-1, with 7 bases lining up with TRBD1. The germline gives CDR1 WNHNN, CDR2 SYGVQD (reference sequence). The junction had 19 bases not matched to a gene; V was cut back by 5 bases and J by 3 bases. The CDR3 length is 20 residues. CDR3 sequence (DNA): TGCGCCAGCAGTCCCCCCCGGGACAGAACAAGGGGCTACTATAATTCACCCCTCCACTTT. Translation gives CASSPPRDRTRGYYNSPLHF.

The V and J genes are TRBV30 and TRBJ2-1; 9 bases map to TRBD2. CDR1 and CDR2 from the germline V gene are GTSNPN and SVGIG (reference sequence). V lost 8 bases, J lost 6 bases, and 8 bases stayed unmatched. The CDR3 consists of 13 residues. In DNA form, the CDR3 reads TGTGCCAGCCATAGCGGGGGTCTCAATGAGCAGTTCTTC. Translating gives CASHSGGLNEQFF.

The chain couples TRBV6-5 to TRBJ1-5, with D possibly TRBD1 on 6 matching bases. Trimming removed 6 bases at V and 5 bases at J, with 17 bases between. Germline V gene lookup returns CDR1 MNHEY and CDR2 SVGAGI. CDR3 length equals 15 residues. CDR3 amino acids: CASRPLQGWYQPQHF. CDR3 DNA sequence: TGTGCCAGCAGACCCCTACAGGGTTGGTATCAGCCCCAGCATTTT.

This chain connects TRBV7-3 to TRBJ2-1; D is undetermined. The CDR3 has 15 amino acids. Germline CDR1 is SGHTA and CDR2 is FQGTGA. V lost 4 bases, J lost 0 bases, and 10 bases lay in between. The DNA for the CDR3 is TGTGCCAGCAGCTCCCTAACGGTCTCCTACAATGAGCAGTTCTTC. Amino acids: CASSSLTVSYNEQFF.

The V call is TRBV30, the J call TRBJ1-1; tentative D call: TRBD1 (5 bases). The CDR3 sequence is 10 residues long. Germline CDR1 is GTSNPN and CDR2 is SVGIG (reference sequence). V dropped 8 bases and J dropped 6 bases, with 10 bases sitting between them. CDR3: CAGLGAEAFF. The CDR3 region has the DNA TGTGCCGGCTTGGGGGCTGAAGCTTTCTTT.

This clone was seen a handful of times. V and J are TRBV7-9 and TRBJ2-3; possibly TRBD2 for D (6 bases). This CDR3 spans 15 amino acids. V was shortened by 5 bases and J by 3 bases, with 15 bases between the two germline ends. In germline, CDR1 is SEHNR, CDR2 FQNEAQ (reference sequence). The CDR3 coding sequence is TGTGCCAGCAGCCGAAGCGGCGGGGCGACAGATACGCAGTATTTT. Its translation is CASSRSGGATDTQYF.

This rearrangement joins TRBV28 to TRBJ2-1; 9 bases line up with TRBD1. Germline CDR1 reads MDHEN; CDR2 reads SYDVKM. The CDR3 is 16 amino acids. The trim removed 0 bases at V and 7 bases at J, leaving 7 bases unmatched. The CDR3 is CASSLWDRGLTNEQFF. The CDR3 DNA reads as TGTGCCAGCAGTTTATGGGACAGGGGCCTAACGAATGAGCAGTTCTTC.

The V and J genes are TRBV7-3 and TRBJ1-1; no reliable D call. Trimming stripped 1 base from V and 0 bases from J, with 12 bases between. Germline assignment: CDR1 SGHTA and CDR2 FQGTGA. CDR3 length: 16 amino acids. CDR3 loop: CASSLISAGLNTEAFF. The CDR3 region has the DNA TGTGCCAGCAGCTTAATTTCGGCGGGCCTGAACACTGAAGCTTTCTTT.

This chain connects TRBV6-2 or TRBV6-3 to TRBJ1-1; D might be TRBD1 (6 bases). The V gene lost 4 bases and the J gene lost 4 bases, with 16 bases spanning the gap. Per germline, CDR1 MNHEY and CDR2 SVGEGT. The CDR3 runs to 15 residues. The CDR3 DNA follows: TGTGCCAGCAGTTCCCGGACAGCACTTGGCACTGAAGCTTTCTTT. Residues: CASSSRTALGTEAFF.

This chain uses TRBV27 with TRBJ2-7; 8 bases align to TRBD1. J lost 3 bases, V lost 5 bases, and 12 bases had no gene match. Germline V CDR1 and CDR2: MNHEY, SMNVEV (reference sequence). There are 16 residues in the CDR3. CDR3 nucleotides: TGTGCCAGCAGTCCGTACGTGGGGACAGGATACTACGAGCAGTACTTC. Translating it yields CASSPYVGTGYYEQYF.

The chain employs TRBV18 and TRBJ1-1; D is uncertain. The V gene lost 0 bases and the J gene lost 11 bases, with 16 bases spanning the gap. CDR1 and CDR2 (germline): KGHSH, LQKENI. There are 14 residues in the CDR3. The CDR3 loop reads CASSPPAMPLTAFF. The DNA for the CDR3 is TGTGCCAGCTCACCACCGGCGATGCCCCTGACGGCTTTCTTT.

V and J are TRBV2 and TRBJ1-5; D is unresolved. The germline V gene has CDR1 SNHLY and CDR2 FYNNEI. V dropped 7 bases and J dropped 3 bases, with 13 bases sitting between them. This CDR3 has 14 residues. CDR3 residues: CASTGRAPNQPQHF. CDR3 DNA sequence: TGTGCCAGCACCGGACGGGCACCCAATCAGCCCCAGCATTTT.

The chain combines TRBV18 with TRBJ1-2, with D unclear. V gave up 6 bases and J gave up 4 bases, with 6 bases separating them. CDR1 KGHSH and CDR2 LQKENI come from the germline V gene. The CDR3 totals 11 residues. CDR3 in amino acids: CASSIGYGYTF. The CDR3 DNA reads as TGTGCCAGCTCCATTGGCTATGGCTACACCTTC.

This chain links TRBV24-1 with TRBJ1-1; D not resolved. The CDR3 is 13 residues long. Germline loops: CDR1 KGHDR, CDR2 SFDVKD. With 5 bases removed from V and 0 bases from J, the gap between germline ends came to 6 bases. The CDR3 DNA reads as TGTGCCACCAGTGGACCGATGAACACTGAAGCTTTCTTT. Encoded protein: CATSGPMNTEAFF.

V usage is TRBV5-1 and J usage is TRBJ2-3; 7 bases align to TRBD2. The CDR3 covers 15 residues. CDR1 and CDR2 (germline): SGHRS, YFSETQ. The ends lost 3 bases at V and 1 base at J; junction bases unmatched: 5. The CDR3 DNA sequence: TGCGCCAGCAGCTCCCAGGCGGGGGGCACAGATACGCAGTATTTT. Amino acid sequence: CASSSQAGGTDTQYF.

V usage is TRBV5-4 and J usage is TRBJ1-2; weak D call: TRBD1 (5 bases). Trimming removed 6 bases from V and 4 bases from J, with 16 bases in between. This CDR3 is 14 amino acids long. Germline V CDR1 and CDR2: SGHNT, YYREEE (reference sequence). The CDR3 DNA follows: TGTGCCAGCACCCCGGGGCTAGAGGGCTATGGCTACACCTTC. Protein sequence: CASTPGLEGYGYTF.

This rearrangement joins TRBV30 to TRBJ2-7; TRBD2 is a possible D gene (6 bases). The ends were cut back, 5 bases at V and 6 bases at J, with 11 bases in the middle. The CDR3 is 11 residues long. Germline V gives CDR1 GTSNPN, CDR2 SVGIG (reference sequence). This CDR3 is CAWGGLGEQYF. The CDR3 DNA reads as TGTGCCTGGGGGGGGTTGGGCGAGCAGTACTTC.

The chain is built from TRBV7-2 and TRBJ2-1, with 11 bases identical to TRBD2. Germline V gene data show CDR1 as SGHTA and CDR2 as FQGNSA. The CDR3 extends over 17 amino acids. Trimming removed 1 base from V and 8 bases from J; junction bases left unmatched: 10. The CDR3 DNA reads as TGTGCCAGCAGCTTAGTTATAGCGGGAGGGTACGTCTATGAGCAGTTCTTC. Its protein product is CASSLVIAGGYVYEQFF.